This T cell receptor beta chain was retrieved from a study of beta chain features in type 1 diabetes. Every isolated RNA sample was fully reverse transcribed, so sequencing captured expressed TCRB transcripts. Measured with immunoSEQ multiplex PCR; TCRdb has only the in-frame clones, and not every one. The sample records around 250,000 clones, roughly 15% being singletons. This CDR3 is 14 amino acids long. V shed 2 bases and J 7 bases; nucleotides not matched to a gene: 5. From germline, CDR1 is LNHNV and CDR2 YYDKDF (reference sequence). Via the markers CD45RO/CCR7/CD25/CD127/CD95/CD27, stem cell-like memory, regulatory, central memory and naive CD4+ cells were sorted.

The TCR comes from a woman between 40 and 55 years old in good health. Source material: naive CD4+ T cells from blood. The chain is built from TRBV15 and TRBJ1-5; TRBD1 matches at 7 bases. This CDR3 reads CATSRHGTAQPQHF. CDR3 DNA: TGTGCCACCAGCAGACACGGGACAGCGCAGCCCCAGCATTTT.